This TCR beta chain was sequenced in a study of a mutant IDH1 vaccine in newly diagnosed glioma. About the research overall: Vaccines were begun 4-6 weeks after radiotherapy alone, or with temozolomide cycles. Therapy received beforehand was radiotherapy, temozolomide, or both, with most patients given both. Week 47 marked visit V13, whereas week 35 marked visit V12.

Method: immunoSEQ multiplex PCR; TCRdb's copy keeps in-frame clones and lacks some. In the table there are around 50,000 clones, around 85% of which are singletons. Concerning this clone: Its target is not known.

The germline V and J ends were trimmed by 0 bases and 1 base, with 8 bases remaining between them. The germline gives CDR1 SGDLS, CDR2 YYNGEE. The CDR3 is 15 residues long. Time point indicated: week 47, end of study. The study gave 300 ug of mutant IDH1 20-mer peptide per vaccine dose, with topical imiquimod. This sequence originates from a woman in her twenties or thirties with glioma. Some clones in this sample may be carry-over from other donors' samples. The chain has TRBV9 and TRBJ2-1, with D uncertain. Sequencing was performed on PBMCs, taken from a glioma patient whose treatment included an IDH1 peptide vaccine. The CDR3 nucleotides are TGTGCCAGCAGCGTAGCCCTGGGATCCTACAATGAGCAGTTCTTC. It codes for CASSVALGSYNEQFF. The variable domain in full, completed from reference TRBV9 and TRBJ2-1, reads DSGVTQTPKHLITATGQRVTLRCSPRSGDLSVYWYQQSLDQGLQFLIQYYNGEERAKGNILERFSAQQFPDLHSELNLSSLELGDSALYFCASSVALGSYNEQFFGPGTRLTVL.